This TCR beta chain was sequenced for a study of cytotoxic CD8 clonotypes in ibrutinib-treated CLL. About the research overall: On average, more than 80,000 productive rearrangements and approximately 250,000 productive templates per sample.

Study results and caveats: Among the clonotypes, public ones were uncommon and contracted or held stable on treatment.

This clone was counted only a few times. Antigen unknown. A 1 in 200,000 to 1 in 1 million T cell depth was the sequencing target. Method: immunoSEQ multiplex PCR; TCRdb's copy keeps in-frame clones and lacks some. The data show 35,000 to 55,000 clones, roughly two thirds seen once. Trimming removed 1 base at V and 4 bases at J, with 10 bases between. Germline lookup yields CDR1 MGHRA and CDR2 YSYEKL. There are 14 residues in the CDR3. J is TRBJ1-2 and V is TRBV4-1, with no clear D. The sequence was collected from a human donor with chronic lymphocytic leukemia. The sequencing here drew on PBMCs, taken after 12 months of ibrutinib treatment. CDR3 DNA sequence: TGCGCCAGCAGCCAAGGACCGGGAAGCTATGGCTACACCTTC. This gives the protein CASSQGPGSYGYTF.